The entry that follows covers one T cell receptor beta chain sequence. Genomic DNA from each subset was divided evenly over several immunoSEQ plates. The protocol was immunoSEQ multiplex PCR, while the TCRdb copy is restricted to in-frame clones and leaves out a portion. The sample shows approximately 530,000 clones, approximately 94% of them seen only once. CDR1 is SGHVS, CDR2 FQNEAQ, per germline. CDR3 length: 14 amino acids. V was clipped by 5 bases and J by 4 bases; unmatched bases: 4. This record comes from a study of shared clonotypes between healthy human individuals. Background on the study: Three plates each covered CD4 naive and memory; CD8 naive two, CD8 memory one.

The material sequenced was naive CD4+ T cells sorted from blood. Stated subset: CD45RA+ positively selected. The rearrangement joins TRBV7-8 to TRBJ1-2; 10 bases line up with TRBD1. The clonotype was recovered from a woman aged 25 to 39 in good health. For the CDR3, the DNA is TGTGCCAGCAGCGCCTGGACAGGGGGCTATGGCTACACCTTC. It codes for CASSAWTGGYGYTF.